One and the same sample provided the 15 T cell receptor beta chains below, sequenced in a study of T-cell reconstitution after alpha-beta-depleted transplantation in children. Preparation of the TCRbeta library used unique molecular identifiers. TCRdb independently ran MiXCR on the PCR reads; one entry per CDR3 protein. This table has tens of thousands of distinct CDR3 sequences, about 9.3% appearing once. The starting material was PBMCs, mostly from graft donor cells, obtained 60 days after TCRalphabeta/CD19-depleted stem cell transplant. All receptors come from a male patient aged 2-15 years who had a stem cell transplant for chronic granulomatous disease, so the T cells may come from the graft donor.

This clonotype has ten or more counts. This rearrangement joins TRBV6-4 to TRBJ1-1; TRBD1 agrees at 12 bases. Looked up from germline, CDR1 is MRHNA and CDR2 is SNTAGT. The CDR3 sequence is 14 residues long. With 3 bases clipped from V and 6 bases from J, the junction kept 2 bases outside the gene matches. The CDR3 sequence: CASSEGTGGAEAFF. The DNA for the CDR3 is TGTGCCAGCAGTGAGGGGACAGGGGGCGCTGAAGCTTTCTTT.

This clonotype has a count of ten or more. V gene TRBV5-1 combines with J gene TRBJ2-1; 12 nucleotides match TRBD2. This CDR3 is 15 amino acids long. CDR1 SGHRS and CDR2 YFSETQ come from the germline V gene. The junction had 4 bases not matched to a gene; V was cut back by 0 bases and J by 9 bases. The CDR3 loop reads CASSLGLAGAGEQFF. In DNA, the CDR3 is TGCGCCAGCAGCTTGGGACTAGCGGGAGCGGGTGAGCAGTTCTTC.

This clonotype was counted ten times or more. The V and J genes are TRBV3-1 and TRBJ2-7, with TRBD1 as a possible D gene (5 bases). The CDR3 is 14 residues long. Trimming removed 0 bases at V and 9 bases at J, with 15 bases between. The germline V gene encodes CDR1 LGHDT and CDR2 YNNKEL (reference sequence). The CDR3 is CASSQDQGLWGQYF. The CDR3 coding sequence is TGTGCCAGCAGCCAAGATCAGGGCTTGTGGGGGCAGTACTTC.

At least ten counts were recorded for this clonotype. V is TRBV6-4 and J is TRBJ2-3; TRBD1 aligns across 7 bases. The CDR3 spans 15 residues. Germline CDR1 MRHNA, CDR2 SNTAGT. V trimming: 0 bases; J trimming: 4 bases; junction bases outside the gene matches: 4. CDR3 amino acids: CASSDSRQGADTQYF. CDR3 bases: TGTGCCAGCAGTGACTCAAGGCAGGGGGCAGATACGCAGTATTTT.

This clonotype was seen at least ten times. This sequence joins TRBV29-1 and TRBJ2-1; D not resolved. Deletions cut 5 bases from V and 3 bases from J, with 11 bases between. The CDR3 has 13 amino acids. CDR1 SQVTM and CDR2 ANQGSEA come from the germline V gene. In nucleotides, the CDR3 is TGCAGCGTTATTTCTCCTAACTACAATGAGCAGTTCTTC. Its protein product is CSVISPNYNEQFF.

This clonotype occurred a few times. CDR3 in DNA: TGTGCCAGCAGCTTAGTGGGACACTCTAATCAGCCCCAGCATTTT. Residues: CASSLVGHSNQPQHF. The chain links TRBV7-2 to TRBJ1-5, with D possibly matching TRBD1 (6 bases). Germline V lookup: CDR1 SGHTA, CDR2 FQGNSA. Between the trimmed V and J ends, which lost 1 base and 4 bases, there was a span of 11 bases. CDR3 size: 15 residues.

This clonotype was counted many times. The genes are TRBV7-9 and TRBJ1-5; possible D gene TRBD1, 6 bases. Trimming pared 5 bases from V and 4 bases from J, leaving 12 bases between. Germline V lookup: CDR1 SEHNR, CDR2 FQNEAQ (reference sequence). The CDR3 consists of 14 residues. The DNA for the CDR3 is TGTGCCAGCAGCCCCCCAGGGGCGAATCAGCCCCAGCATTTT. This gives the protein CASSPPGANQPQHF.

This clonotype appeared many times. The V gene is TRBV25-1, the J gene TRBJ2-1, with 10 bases that match TRBD1. V trimming: 4 bases; J trimming: 6 bases; junction bases outside the gene matches: 6. The CDR3 runs 15 residues. Per germline, CDR1 MGHDK and CDR2 SYGVNS. CDR3 loop: CASSGPDRGSNEQFF. The CDR3 DNA reads TGTGCCAGCAGTGGCCCGGACAGGGGGAGCAATGAGCAGTTCTTC.

This chain links TRBV18 with TRBJ2-6; D gene uncertain. The germline V gene has CDR1 KGHSH and CDR2 LQKENI. Trimming shortened V by 4 bases and J by 2 bases, and 9 bases separated the two germline ends. The CDR3 extends over 15 amino acids. The DNA for the CDR3 is TGTGCCAGCTCACGGTCGATGGCTGGGGCCAACGTCCTGACTTTC. Protein product: CASSRSMAGANVLTF.

This clonotype has more than one count but fewer than ten. This chain links TRBV20-1 with TRBJ1-2; 9 positions match TRBD1. The CDR3 runs 14 residues. Germline CDR1 DFQATT, CDR2 SNEGSKA (reference sequence). The V segment lost 5 bases and the J segment 8 bases; nucleotides outside the gene matches: 12. The chain's CDR3 is CSAAGPGQGGGYTF. The CDR3 DNA follows: TGCAGTGCTGCAGGACCGGGACAGGGAGGCGGCTACACCTTC.

This clonotype was observed many times. This chain joins TRBV6-5 and TRBJ1-1, with D perhaps matching TRBD1 (6 bases). V was trimmed by 5 bases and J by 1 base, leaving 11 bases between them. Germline loops: CDR1 MNHEY, CDR2 SVGAGI. CDR3 size: 14 residues. The CDR3 protein is CASSRGAPNTEAFF. The CDR3 region has the DNA TGTGCCAGCAGTAGGGGGGCCCCGAACACTGAAGCTTTCTTT.

V usage is TRBV23-1 and J usage is TRBJ2-4; 7 nucleotides agree with TRBD1. TRBV23-1 is annotated as an ORF whose role is uncertain. V was pared by 5 bases and J by 5 bases, with 9 bases of the junction left unmatched. The CDR3 is 15 residues long. CDR3 in amino acids: CASSTTGVRENIQYF. CDR3 DNA sequence: TGCGCCAGCAGTACTACAGGGGTGAGGGAAAACATTCAGTACTTC.

This clonotype has at least ten counts. The rearrangement uses TRBV20-1 and TRBJ2-3; 7 bases map to TRBD1. Unmatched junction bases numbered 4, after V lost 6 bases and J lost 1 base. There are 13 residues in the CDR3. The germline CDR1 and CDR2 sequences are DFQATT and SNEGSKA (reference sequence). The CDR3 sequence is CSATGQRTDTQYF. CDR3 coding DNA: TGCAGTGCAACGGGACAGCGCACAGATACGCAGTATTTT.

The gene calls are TRBV27 and TRBJ2-7, with 8 bases that match TRBD2. The J call may be mistaken, given a closer DNA end match to TRBJ2-1. CDR1 is MNHEY and CDR2 is SMNVEV in the germline V gene (reference sequence). The length of the CDR3 is 19 residues. The CDR3 nucleotides read TGTGCCAGCAGTTTATTGGTCCCGACCGGGACTAGGAGTGGGTACGAGCAGTTCTTC. It yields the protein CASSLLVPTGTRSGYEQFF.

Ten or more counts support this clonotype. The chain employs TRBV7-9 and TRBJ2-4, with D possibly TRBD1 on 7 matching bases. Trimming took 5 bases from V and 8 from J, leaving 25 bases between them. Germline CDR1 and CDR2: SEHNR and FQNEAQ (reference sequence). The CDR3 loop spans 17 amino acids. The CDR3 nucleotides are TGTGCCAGCAGCGCCACAACAGGGGCCTGGGAGGCCGACATTCAGTACTTC. This codes for CASSATTGAWEADIQYF.